The 24 T cell receptor beta chains presented below share a single source sample, sequenced in a study of cytomegalovirus exposure and HLA in healthy donors. A multiplex PCR was run with 60 Vbeta primers and 13 Jbeta primers. Assay: immunoSEQ multiplex PCR; the TCRdb copy retains only in-frame clones and omits some. The sample lists about 91,000 clones, 60% to 80% seen once, with roughly 1.2% in the top ten. Sequenced sample: PBMCs. The receptor set was obtained from a female donor in good health and CMV-seronegative.

V usage is TRBV27 and J usage is TRBJ1-2, with D perhaps matching TRBD1 (5 bases). V dropped 2 bases and J dropped 2 bases, with 9 bases sitting between them. Germline-derived CDR1 and CDR2 are MNHEY and SMNVEV (reference sequence). The CDR3 totals 14 residues. As DNA, the CDR3 is TGTGCCAGCAGTTTAACCCACAGGAACTATGGCTACACCTTC. It yields the protein CASSLTHRNYGYTF.

This clone was seen only a few times. This sequence joins TRBV20-1 and TRBJ1-1; D perhaps matches TRBD1 (5 bases). V was cut by 6 bases and J by 7 bases, with 12 bases left in between. Germline V gene lookup returns CDR1 DFQATT and CDR2 SNEGSKA (reference sequence). The CDR3 extends over 11 amino acids. CDR3 nucleotide sequence: TGCAGTGCCCTGGGGGGATTTGAAGCTTTCTTT. Its translation is CSALGGFEAFF.

V gene TRBV5-6 combines with J gene TRBJ1-2, with D tentatively TRBD1 (6 bases). The CDR3 sequence is 13 residues long. Deletions cut 1 base from V and 5 bases from J, with 9 bases between. The V gene's germline CDR1 is SGHDT and CDR2 YYEEEE. The CDR3 region is CASSLQGQYGYTF. CDR3 DNA sequence: TGTGCCAGCAGCTTGCAGGGACAATATGGCTACACCTTC.

The V gene is TRBV18, the J gene TRBJ2-5, with D maybe TRBD2 (7 bases). Germline CDR1 reads KGHSH; CDR2 reads LQKENI. The CDR3 runs 15 residues. V lost 2 bases and J lost 1, with 11 bases in between. CDR3 in amino acids: CASSPMRGPQETQYF. DNA for the CDR3: TGTGCCAGCTCACCAATGCGGGGGCCCCAAGAGACCCAGTACTTC.

This chain connects TRBV28 to TRBJ1-5; D gene unclear. The CDR3 has 14 amino acids. The germline V gene has CDR1 MDHEN and CDR2 SYDVKM. V lost 4 bases and J lost 0, with 7 bases in between. The CDR3 bases are TGTGCCAGCAGTTCCGAGTATAGCAATCAGCCCCAGCATTTT. The encoded protein is CASSSEYSNQPQHF.

The chain is built from TRBV30 and TRBJ1-2, with D uncertain. CDR3 length: 13 residues. V shed 6 bases and J shed 2 bases, with 13 bases lying between them. In germline, CDR1 is GTSNPN, CDR2 SVGIG (reference sequence). The CDR3 DNA reads as TGTGCCTGCCAAGCCGGCGGGAACTATGGCTACACCTTC. It specifies CACQAGGNYGYTF.

J is TRBJ1-1 and V is TRBV7-2; TRBD1 is a possible D gene (5 bases). The germline CDR1 and CDR2 sequences are SGHTA and FQGNSA. The CDR3 length is 13 residues. The V end lost 10 bases, the J end lost 2 bases, and 14 bases lay between the germline ends. The CDR3: CAIQRGLNTEAFF. The CDR3 DNA follows: TGTGCCATCCAAAGGGGTTTAAACACTGAAGCTTTCTTT.

The V and J genes are TRBV5-8 and TRBJ2-7, with 10 nucleotides matching TRBD1. CDR1 is SGHTS and CDR2 is YDEGEE in the germline V gene. Trimming took 1 base from V and 3 from J; bases not matched to a gene: 1. This CDR3 contains 14 residues. The CDR3 DNA is TGTGCCAGCAGCTTGTGGGACAGGGGCTACGAGCAGTACTTC. Translated, it gives CASSLWDRGYEQYF. Complete variable domain (other parts from reference TRBV5-8 and TRBJ2-7): EAGVTQSPTHLIKTRGQQATLRCSPISGHTSVYWYQQALGLGLQFLLWYDEGEERNRGNFPPRFSGRQFPNYSSELNVNALELEDSALYLCASSLWDRGYEQYFGPGTRLTVT.

This sequence joins TRBV29-1 and TRBJ2-1; TRBD2 agrees at 11 bases. Germline V gives CDR1 SQVTM, CDR2 ANQGSEA. This CDR3 comprises 12 residues. Losses at the gene ends were 4 bases for V and 10 bases for J; bases not matched to a gene: 3. The CDR3 loop is CSVVGLAEEQFF. In DNA form, the CDR3 reads TGCAGCGTTGTGGGACTAGCGGAAGAGCAGTTCTTC.

The V call is TRBV7-9, the J call TRBJ1-5; D perhaps matches TRBD1 (6 bases). Germline V gene lookup returns CDR1 SEHNR and CDR2 FQNEAQ (reference sequence). V shed 3 bases and J shed 4 bases, with 13 bases lying between them. The CDR3 has 15 residues. CDR3 sequence: CASSFGGAGNQPQHF. The CDR3 DNA sequence: TGTGCCAGCAGCTTTGGGGGGGCTGGGAATCAGCCCCAGCATTTT.

This rearrangement joins TRBV29-1 to TRBJ2-1; 7 positions agree with TRBD2. The CDR3 sequence is 13 residues long. Per the germline V gene, CDR1 is SQVTM and CDR2 is ANQGSEA. The J segment lost 1 base and the V segment lost 3 bases, leaving 0 bases of the junction unmatched. CDR3 sequence: CSVEGGSYNEQFF. In DNA form, the CDR3 reads TGCAGCGTTGAGGGGGGGTCCTACAATGAGCAGTTCTTC.

This chain links TRBV7-9 with TRBJ1-2; TRBD1 matches 7 bases. With 1 base clipped from V and 1 base from J, the junction kept 3 bases outside the gene matches. This CDR3 region has 15 residues. Germline CDR1 SEHNR, CDR2 FQNEAQ (reference sequence). CDR3 sequence reads: CASSLVWDSNYGYTF. The DNA for the CDR3 is TGTGCCAGCAGCTTAGTGTGGGACAGTAACTATGGCTACACCTTC.

This clone was counted a few times. This chain uses TRBV6-5 with TRBJ1-1; possible D gene TRBD1, 6 bases. The CDR3 consists of 15 residues. Trimming removed 4 bases from V and 4 bases from J, with 16 bases in between. Per the germline V gene, CDR1 is MNHEY and CDR2 is SVGAGI. The CDR3 is CASSWDTKLGTEAFF. The CDR3 nucleotides are TGTGCCAGCAGTTGGGACACGAAGTTGGGCACTGAAGCTTTCTTT.

The gene calls are TRBV10-3 and TRBJ1-2; D call uncertain. The germline V gene encodes CDR1 ENHRY and CDR2 SYGVKD. This CDR3 is 13 amino acids long. Trimming removed 2 bases from V and 3 bases from J, with 7 bases in between. CDR3 sequence (DNA): TGTGCCATCAGTGAGGAGGAGGACTATGGCTACACCTTC. It is translated as CAISEEEDYGYTF.

The chain is built from TRBV13 and TRBJ2-3, with 8 bases aligning to TRBD2. Germline CDR1 reads PRHDT; CDR2 reads FYEKMQ (reference sequence). The junction had 8 bases not matched to a gene; V was cut back by 5 bases and J by 4 bases. There are 15 residues in the CDR3. CDR3 protein: CASSPLGLDPDTQYF. In nucleotides, the CDR3 is TGTGCCAGCAGCCCCCTGGGACTAGACCCAGATACGCAGTATTTT.

The chain joins TRBV30 to TRBJ1-1; possible D gene TRBD1, 5 bases. The V and J ends lost 0 bases and 0 bases respectively, with 8 bases between them. The CDR3 loop spans 14 amino acids. From germline, CDR1 is GTSNPN and CDR2 SVGIG (reference sequence). The CDR3 here is CAWSVGGMNTEAFF. The CDR3 nucleotides are TGTGCCTGGAGTGTGGGGGGGATGAACACTGAAGCTTTCTTT.

The chain is built from TRBV6-1 and TRBJ2-3; 10 bases match TRBD1. Germline trimming cut 7 bases from V and 2 bases from J; bases unmatched to any gene: 3. The CDR3 has 14 residues. Germline CDR1 is MNHNS and CDR2 is SASEGT. In nucleotides, the CDR3 is TGTGCCAGCATGGGGACAGGGGACACAGATACGCAGTATTTT. Encoded protein: CASMGTGDTDTQYF.

V gene TRBV9 combines with J gene TRBJ2-2; 10 bases map to TRBD1. Germline assignment: CDR1 SGDLS and CDR2 YYNGEE. V was pared by 6 bases and J by 3 bases, with 5 bases of the junction left unmatched. The CDR3 sequence is 15 residues long. CDR3 sequence: CASTSGTGDTGELFF. The DNA of the CDR3 is TGTGCCAGCACCTCCGGGACAGGGGACACCGGGGAGCTGTTTTTT.

On this clone itself: The junction does not match germline at one end; this may be a read error. This rearrangement joins TRBV2 to TRBJ1-5; 9 bases fit TRBD1. Per the germline V gene, CDR1 is SNHLY and CDR2 is FYNNEI. This CDR3 is 16 amino acids long. The CDR3 bases are TGTGCCAGCAGCCCACAGGGGGCTCGTGGCAATCAGCCCCAGAATTTT. This encodes CASSPQGARGNQPQNF.

The rearrangement uses TRBV10-2 and TRBJ2-1, with 10 positions matching TRBD2. Germline V gene sequence: CDR1 WSHSY, CDR2 SAAADI. The CDR3 totals 14 residues. Trimming cost V 6 bases and J 7 bases; bases outside gene matches: 6. CDR3: CASRLAGQGNEQFF. The CDR3, as DNA: TGCGCCAGCAGACTAGCGGGACAAGGGAATGAGCAGTTCTTC.

The chain carries TRBV7-9 and TRBJ2-3; 11 bases line up with TRBD1. CDR3 size: 18 residues. The germline V gene has CDR1 SEHNR and CDR2 FQNEAQ (reference sequence). The junction had 10 bases not matched to a gene; V was cut back by 0 bases and J by 5 bases. In DNA form, the CDR3 reads TGTGCCAGCAGCTTAGCGCAGTGGGGACAGGGGGGGTTAGATACGCAGTATTTT. Amino acids: CASSLAQWGQGGLDTQYF.

V is TRBV11-3 and J is TRBJ2-3, with D hard to call. V was cut by 1 base and J by 5 bases, with 13 bases left in between. Germline CDR1 reads SGHNT; CDR2 reads YENEEA. CDR3 length: 15 amino acids. The CDR3 is CASSLGYSSLDTQYF. CDR3 DNA sequence: TGTGCCAGCAGCTTAGGCTACAGCTCATTAGATACGCAGTATTTT.

J is TRBJ1-2 and V is TRBV4-1; TRBD1 aligns across 11 bases. The CDR3 extends over 15 amino acids. The junction had 10 bases not matched to a gene; V was cut back by 5 bases and J by 8 bases. Germline V gene data show CDR1 as MGHRA and CDR2 as YSYEKL. The CDR3 is CASSFGQGAGEGYTF. The CDR3, as DNA: TGCGCCAGCAGCTTCGGACAGGGGGCAGGAGAGGGCTACACCTTC.

In its sample, this clone was seen once. The V and J genes are TRBV11-2 and TRBJ2-1, with 9 bases identical to TRBD2. The junction had 2 bases not matched to a gene; V was cut back by 4 bases and J by 4 bases. The germline V gene encodes CDR1 SGHAT and CDR2 FQNNGV. The CDR3 runs 14 residues. The CDR3 region is CASSSLAGYNEQFF. The CDR3 region has the DNA TGTGCCAGCAGCTCGCTAGCGGGGTACAATGAGCAGTTCTTC.